The 18 T cell receptor beta chains below were found in one sample sequenced in a study of T cells in women clearing cervical HPV infection. Method: immunoSEQ multiplex PCR; TCRdb's copy keeps in-frame clones and lacks some. The listing contains tens of thousands of clones. Sample: blood buffy coat. These receptors originate from a woman between 18 and 75 years old with a cervical HPV16 infection that either progressed to CIN3+ or cleared (not recorded which).

The CDR3 reads CSARGYLAGGLVGNEQFF. The covered CDR3 bases are TGCAGTGCTAGAGGGTACTTAGCGGGGGGGCTCGTAGGCAATGAG. The chain carries TRBV20-1 and TRBJ2-1; 11 bases line up with TRBD2. The read gets to within 3 residues of the CDR3 end, and the germline J gene fills in the rest. Germline assignment: CDR1 DFQATT and CDR2 SNEGSKA (reference sequence). CDR3 length: 18 amino acids. With V trimmed by 1 base and J by 6 bases, 14 bases remained unmatched.

Details on this clone: The CDR3 end falls 3 residues outside the read, so it is completed with the germline J gene. This chain joins TRBV20-1 and TRBJ1-1; D is unresolved. Germline V gene lookup returns CDR1 DFQATT and CDR2 SNEGSKA (reference sequence). V lost 5 bases and J lost 0, with 10 bases in between. This CDR3 comprises 13 residues. Incomplete CDR3 DNA: TGCAGTGCTGCGACTAATATGAACACTGAA. It is translated as CSAATNMNTE. The whole CDR3 reads CSAATNMNTEAFF.

The CDR3 bases that were read are TGTGCCAGCAGCTTACGGGGGGGCCAAGGCGAG. Translation: CASSLRGGQGE. From start to end, the CDR3 is CASSLRGGQGEQYF. The chain employs TRBV7-9 and TRBJ2-7, with TRBD2 matching 8 bases. The CDR3 is cut off 3 residues early in the read; its end comes from the germline J gene. V lost 2 bases, J lost 6 bases, and 6 bases stayed unmatched. The CDR3 is 14 residues long. The V gene's germline CDR1 is SEHNR and CDR2 FQNEAQ (reference sequence). Looking up the rest from reference TRBV7-9 and TRBJ2-7 gives the full variable domain: DTGVSQNPRHKITKRGQNVTFRCDPISEHNRLYWYRQTLGQGPEFLTYFQNEAQLEKSRLLSDRFSAERPKGSFSTLEIQRTEQGDSAMYLCASSLRGGQGEQYFGPGTRLTVT.

As concerns this clone: The read is 3 residues too short to cover the CDR3 end, so that end is filled in from the germline J gene. The chain has TRBV20-1 and TRBJ2-3, with D perhaps matching TRBD2 (6 bases). Germline-derived CDR1 and CDR2 are DFQATT and SNEGSKA (reference sequence). The CDR3 consists of 13 residues. Trimming took off 2 bases at V and 1 base at J, with 7 bases between the two ends. CDR3 sequence: CSARRGGTDTQYF. The sequenced part of the CDR3 DNA is TGCAGTGCTAGACGCGGGGGCACAGATACG.

A remark on this clone: The read ends 3 residues before the CDR3 terminus; that terminus is restored from the germline J gene. The chain employs TRBV7-9 and TRBJ1-2; 11 bases line up with TRBD1. The CDR3 totals 13 residues. V shed 6 bases and J 7 bases; nucleotides not matched to a gene: 4. CDR1 and CDR2 (germline): SEHNR, FQNEAQ (reference sequence). The chain's CDR3 is CASRKDRGPGYTF. The sequenced CDR3 bases are TGTGCCAGCAGAAAGGACAGGGGGCCTGGC. The whole variable domain, filled in from reference TRBV7-9 and TRBJ1-2, reads DTGVSQNPRHKITKRGQNVTFRCDPISEHNRLYWYRQTLGQGPEFLTYFQNEAQLEKSRLLSDRFSAERPKGSFSTLEIQRTEQGDSAMYLCASRKDRGPGYTFGSGTRLTVV.

A remark on this clone: The read terminates 3 residues ahead of where the CDR3 ends, so the germline J gene completes it. This sequence joins TRBV14 and TRBJ1-3; 7 nucleotides agree with TRBD1. This CDR3 region has 14 residues. Trimming cost V 4 bases and J 3 bases; bases outside gene matches: 3. In germline, CDR1 is SGHDN, CDR2 FVKESK. The part of the CDR3 DNA that was read is TGTGCCAGCAGCCGCCGGGACAGTGGAAACACC. This translates into CASSRRDSGNT. In full, the CDR3 is CASSRRDSGNTIYF.

Concerning this clone: The read terminates 3 residues before the CDR3 end, so the remaining end is supplied by the germline J gene. V usage is TRBV29-1 and J usage is TRBJ2-2; tentatively, D is TRBD2 (6 bases). Germline V gene sequence: CDR1 SQVTM, CDR2 ANQGSEA. V lost 5 bases and J lost 1, with 14 bases in between. This CDR3 contains 15 residues. CDR3: CSVTPGLMNTGELFF. Incomplete CDR3 DNA: TGCAGCGTTACTCCGGGACTTATGAACACCGGGGAG.

Regarding this clone: The read ends 3 residues shy of where the CDR3 ends; the end is completed using the germline J gene. This chain connects TRBV11-2 to TRBJ2-7, with D perhaps TRBD2 (7 bases). The V end was cut by 2 bases, the J end by 6 bases, with 17 bases between. This CDR3 contains 15 residues. Germline values: CDR1 SGHAT, CDR2 FQNNGV. The DNA read from the CDR3 is TGTGCCAGCAGCTTATCGGGGGGCGCTTTCGGCGAG. Translation: CASSLSGGAFGE. The whole CDR3 protein reads CASSLSGGAFGEQYF.

Concerning this clone: The read halts 3 residues ahead of the CDR3 end, with the missing end drawn from the germline J gene. This chain connects TRBV18 to TRBJ1-1; maybe TRBD1 (5 bases). Per the germline V gene, CDR1 is KGHSH and CDR2 is LQKENI. The CDR3 consists of 15 residues. V was pared by 3 bases and J by 4 bases, with 15 bases between. CDR3 loop: CASSPPGKWGTEAFF. The covered CDR3 bases are TGTGCCAGCTCACCTCCAGGGAAGTGGGGCACTGAA. Based on the CDR3 plus reference TRBV18 and TRBJ1-1, the full variable domain is NAGVMQNPRHLVRRRGQEARLRCSPMKGHSHVYWYRQLPEEGLKFMVYLQKENIIDESGMPKERFSAEFPKEGPSILRIQQVVRGDSAAYFCASSPPGKWGTEAFFGQGTRLTVV.

Points on this clone: Read data end 3 residues before the CDR3 end; the end is taken from the germline J gene. The V gene is TRBV5-1, the J gene TRBJ2-7; tentative D call: TRBD1 (6 bases). Germline V lookup: CDR1 SGHRS, CDR2 YFSETQ. Trimming removed 1 base at V and 2 bases at J, with 10 bases between. CDR3 size: 14 residues. CDR3: CASSLYGQTYEQYF. Incomplete CDR3 DNA: TGCGCCAGCAGCTTGTACGGACAGACCTACGAG.

About this clone: The read ends 3 residues shy of where the CDR3 ends; the end is completed using the germline J gene. The chain carries TRBV6-4 and TRBJ2-1, with 11 bases lining up with TRBD2. The CDR3 length is 14 residues. Per germline, CDR1 MRHNA and CDR2 SNTAGT. V lost 2 bases and J lost 6; bases outside the gene matches: 0. The CDR3 spells CASSDGTSGNEQFF. The CDR3 DNA, read in part, is TGTGCCAGCAGTGACGGGACTAGCGGCAATGAG.

Details on this clone: The read ends 3 residues early relative to the CDR3; the germline J gene fills the gap. The chain has TRBV19 and TRBJ1-3; a possible D gene is TRBD1 (6 bases). This CDR3 has 17 amino acids. Germline CDR1 LNHDA, CDR2 SQIVND (reference sequence). V gave up 4 bases and J gave up 0 bases, with 16 bases separating them. CDR3 amino acids: CASSTLPGQGSGNTIYF. CDR3 DNA (partial): TGTGCCAGTAGTACCCTTCCGGGACAAGGCTCTGGAAACACC.

With regard to this clone: The CDR3 is cut off 3 residues early in the read; its end comes from the germline J gene. The genes are TRBV20-1 and TRBJ2-7; 7 bases are a match to TRBD2. Germline V gives CDR1 DFQATT, CDR2 SNEGSKA (reference sequence). V lost 2 bases and J lost 1; bases outside the gene matches: 5. This CDR3 comprises 14 residues. This chain's CDR3 is CSARLAGDSYEQYF. CDR3 DNA (partial): TGCAGTGCTAGATTGGCGGGGGATTCCTACGAG.

Note on this clone: The missing CDR3 end, 3 residues past where the read stops, is filled in from the germline J gene. The chain has TRBV5-1 and TRBJ2-3, with 10 bases lining up with TRBD2. In germline, CDR1 is SGHRS, CDR2 YFSETQ. After removal of 0 bases from V and 0 bases from J, the junction contained 4 bases not matched to a gene. CDR3 size: 17 residues. CDR3 DNA (partial): TGCGCCAGCAGCTTGGTTCCAGCGGGGGGGAGCACAGATACG. Protein: CASSLVPAGGSTDT. The entire CDR3 is CASSLVPAGGSTDTQYF.

The CDR3 sequence is CAVTGSGGREYEQYF. The part of the CDR3 DNA that was read is TGTGCCGTAACTGGGAGCGGGGGGAGGGAATACGAG. The chain joins TRBV2 to TRBJ2-7; TRBD2 matches at 9 bases. The read halts 3 residues ahead of the CDR3 end, with the missing end drawn from the germline J gene. The trim removed 11 bases at V and 4 bases at J, leaving 15 bases unmatched. The germline gives CDR1 SNHLY, CDR2 FYNNEI. The CDR3 contains 15 residues. Full variable domain (outside the CDR3, taken from reference TRBV2 and TRBJ2-7): EPEVTQTPSHQVTQMGQEVILRCVPISNHLYFYWYRQILGQKVEFLVSFYNNEISEKSEIFDDQFSVERPDGSNFTLKIRSTKLEDSAMYFCAVTGSGGREYEQYFGPGTRLTVT.

The CDR3 bases that were read are TGTGCCAGCAGCCAGGACTATCAAATATCAAATGAG. This translates into CASSQDYQISNE. The CDR3, in full, reads CASSQDYQISNEQFF. The chain combines TRBV14 with TRBJ2-1; D may be TRBD2 (6 bases). From the germline J gene comes the end of the CDR3, since the read stops 3 residues before it. CDR3 length: 15 residues. V was trimmed by 3 bases and J by 7 bases, leaving 16 bases between them. The germline gives CDR1 SGHDN, CDR2 FVKESK.

In regard to this clone: With the read ending 3 residues before the CDR3 end, the germline J gene is used to fill in that end. The V gene is TRBV13, the J gene TRBJ2-5, with 11 bases that match TRBD2. The J segment lost 0 bases and the V segment lost 5 bases, leaving 5 bases of the junction unmatched. From germline, CDR1 is PRHDT and CDR2 FYEKMQ (reference sequence). This CDR3 spans 16 amino acids. CDR3 sequence reads: CASSLRTSGYQETQYF. CDR3 DNA, as far as it was read: TGTGCCAGCAGCCTTCGGACTAGCGGGTACCAAGAGACC.

About this clone itself: From the germline J gene comes the end of the CDR3, since the read stops 3 residues before it. This chain links TRBV5-1 with TRBJ1-3; D possibly corresponds to TRBD1 (5 bases). CDR3 length: 13 amino acids. Germline V lookup: CDR1 SGHRS, CDR2 YFSETQ. V gave up 0 bases and J gave up 8 bases, with 9 bases separating them. The CDR3 spells CASSLAGEDTIYF. CDR3 DNA, as far as it was read: TGCGCCAGCAGCTTGGCGGGGGAAGACACC.